A single sample is the source of the 13 T cell receptor beta chains below, sequenced in a study of cytomegalovirus exposure and HLA in healthy donors. The PCR was carried out with 60 Vbeta primers and 13 Jbeta primers. The repertoire was sequenced with immunoSEQ multiplex PCR; TCRdb's copy has only in-frame clones and lacks some. The repertoire holds over 120,000 clones, with 65% to 85% as singletons. The sequenced material came from PBMCs. The source of these receptors is a man between 25 and 39 years old in good health and CMV-seronegative.

The chain carries TRBV4-1 and TRBJ1-1; D is uncertain. The germline V and J ends were trimmed by 4 bases and 3 bases, with 18 bases remaining between them. The CDR3 runs 16 residues. Germline V CDR1 and CDR2: MGHRA, YSYEKL. The CDR3 sequence is CASSPGPFVGDTEAFF. CDR3 DNA sequence: TGCGCCAGCAGCCCTGGGCCCTTTGTGGGCGACACTGAAGCTTTCTTT.

The CDR3 is CASSSQQGVRETQYF. CDR3 nucleotide sequence: TGCGCCAGCAGCTCGCAACAGGGTGTGCGAGAGACCCAGTACTTC. The V and J genes are TRBV5-1 and TRBJ2-5; a weak D match, TRBD1 (6 bases). Germline CDR1 and CDR2: SGHRS and YFSETQ. This CDR3 region has 15 residues. Trimming took off 3 bases at V and 4 bases at J, with 16 bases between the two ends.

This rearrangement joins TRBV5-1 to TRBJ2-5, with 9 positions matching TRBD1. Per germline, CDR1 SGHRS and CDR2 YFSETQ. The V gene end was trimmed by 5 bases and the J gene end by 5 bases; junction bases not matched to a gene: 10. The CDR3 consists of 15 residues. CDR3 amino acids: CASSSVAGTGETQYF. CDR3 nucleotides: TGCGCCAGCAGTTCTGTGGCCGGGACAGGGGAGACCCAGTACTTC.

The chain carries TRBV5-4 and TRBJ1-6; D unresolved. The CDR3 consists of 16 residues. CDR1 and CDR2 (germline): SGHNT, YYREEE (reference sequence). V was shortened by 3 bases and J by 6 bases, with 16 bases between the two germline ends. CDR3 DNA: TGTGCCAGCAGCTCACCCACACAGTCTGGTAATTCACCCCTCCACTTT. Translated, it gives CASSSPTQSGNSPLHF.

The genes are TRBV5-1 and TRBJ2-1, with TRBD2 matching over 8 bases. This CDR3 comprises 15 residues. Trimming took 4 bases from V and 6 from J; bases not matched to a gene: 9. CDR1 and CDR2 from the germline V gene are SGHRS and YFSETQ. The CDR3, as DNA: TGCGCCAGCAGCGGCGGGGGGACCCTTGTCAATGAGCAGTTCTTC. Translated: CASSGGGTLVNEQFF.

The count of this clone is one. J is TRBJ1-1 and V is TRBV7-9; TRBD1 matches 10 bases. Germline values: CDR1 SEHNR, CDR2 FQNEAQ (reference sequence). J was trimmed by 3 bases and V by 5 bases; bases with no gene match: 3. There are 14 residues in the CDR3. Here the CDR3 DNA reads TGTGCCAGCAGCGGGACAGGGGCACACACTGAAGCTTTCTTT. Amino acid sequence: CASSGTGAHTEAFF. The whole variable domain, remainder taken from reference TRBV7-9 and TRBJ1-1, is DTGVSQNPRHKITKRGQNVTFRCDPISEHNRLYWYRQTLGQGPEFLTYFQNEAQLEKSRLLSDRFSAERPKGSFSTLEIQRTEQGDSAMYLCASSGTGAHTEAFFGQGTRLTVV.

This sequence joins TRBV5-1 and TRBJ2-5; possible D gene TRBD1, 6 bases. Germline assignment: CDR1 SGHRS and CDR2 YFSETQ. The CDR3 extends over 12 amino acids. Trimming took 4 bases from V and 5 from J, leaving 9 bases between them. CDR3 DNA sequence: TGCGCCAGCAGCACTACAGGGGAGACCCAGTACTTC. Translated: CASSTTGETQYF.

V is TRBV10-3 and J is TRBJ2-1, with 13 bases fitting TRBD2. Germline V lookup: CDR1 ENHRY, CDR2 SYGVKD. The CDR3 is 14 residues long. With V trimmed by 10 bases and J by 9 bases, 9 bases remained unmatched. CDR3 loop: CATQGLAGVVEQFF. The CDR3 DNA reads TGTGCCACCCAAGGACTAGCGGGAGTTGTTGAGCAGTTCTTC.

V gene TRBV5-4 combines with J gene TRBJ2-7, with TRBD2 as a possible D gene (7 bases). V lost 0 bases, J lost 4 bases, and 14 bases lay in between. The CDR3 consists of 15 residues. Germline V lookup: CDR1 SGHNT, CDR2 YYREEE (reference sequence). Here the CDR3 DNA reads TGTGCCAGCAGCTTGGAAGGGGGGGACTTTTACGAGCAGTACTTC. It translates to CASSLEGGDFYEQYF.

The gene calls are TRBV10-3 and TRBJ2-7, with D unresolved. The CDR3 spans 12 residues. Germline loops: CDR1 ENHRY, CDR2 SYGVKD. The V end was cut by 0 bases, the J end by 4 bases, with 4 bases between. The CDR3 DNA reads as TGTGCCATCAGTGAGTCCAGTTACGAGCAGTACTTC. It codes for CAISESSYEQYF.

The chain combines TRBV5-5 with TRBJ1-3; D is uncertain. This CDR3 contains 15 residues. Germline lookup yields CDR1 SGHKS and CDR2 YYEKEE (reference sequence). Trimming cost V 0 bases and J 0 bases, with 7 bases left between them. CDR3 region: CASSLAGGSGNTIYF. The CDR3, as DNA: TGTGCCAGCAGCTTGGCTGGCGGCTCTGGAAACACCATATATTTT.

This clone was counted between two and nine times. CDR3 amino acids: CASSVSAGNTIYF. The CDR3 DNA follows: TGTGCCAGCAGTGTTTCTGCTGGAAACACCATATATTTT. The rearrangement links TRBV2 to TRBJ1-3; D call uncertain. CDR1 is SNHLY and CDR2 is FYNNEI in the germline V gene. V was cut by 4 bases and J by 2 bases, with 6 bases left in between. The CDR3 contains 13 residues.

The V call is TRBV5-4, the J call TRBJ2-5; possibly TRBD2 for D (6 bases). CDR3 size: 16 residues. CDR1 and CDR2 (germline): SGHNT, YYREEE (reference sequence). Trimming shortened V by 5 bases and J by 0 bases, and 17 bases separated the two germline ends. DNA of the CDR3: TGTGCCAGCAGTTCCTGGGTGGGGGGAAACCAAGAGACCCAGTACTTC. Translated: CASSSWVGGNQETQYF.